The source of this TCR beta chain is a study of blood T cells in healthy people across ages. Caucasian individuals from Russia who were healthy and aged about 6 to 95 acted as donors. Each sample yielded at least 7 million isolated PBMCs. It was with a sample-barcoded 5' primer and a J-beta primer mix that a second PCR of roughly 6 to 12 cycles was run. TCRdb reanalysed the 5' RACE reads using MiXCR and keeps one entry per CDR3 protein. The data hold approximately 670,000 distinct CDR3 sequences, with about 43% observed a single time. The CDR3 is 15 residues long. Per germline, CDR1 MNHNS and CDR2 SASEGT. The V gene lost 5 bases and the J gene lost 5 bases, with 18 bases spanning the gap. This clonotype appeared a few times.

Sequencing was carried out using blood. This TCR was sampled from an elderly man in good health. This rearrangement joins TRBV6-1 to TRBJ1-2, with D perhaps matching TRBD1 (6 bases). CDR3 sequence reads: CASSRITDSEYGYTF. CDR3 DNA: TGTGCCAGCAGTCGAATAACGGACAGCGAATATGGCTACACCTTC.